This paragraph covers one T cell receptor beta chain sequence. No antigen is known for it. Focal radiation plus CTLA-4 blockade with ipilimumab was given to patients with chemo-refractory metastatic non-small-cell lung cancer. The V end was cut by 4 bases, the J end by 5 bases, with 12 bases between. Germline CDR1 SNHLY, CDR2 FYNNEI. CDR3 length: 14 amino acids. This record belongs to a study of radiotherapy plus CTLA-4 blockade in lung cancer. Whole-study findings and limits: Blood-borne expansion of tumor-derived TCR clones followed radiotherapy plus ipilimumab.

The data were produced by immunoSEQ multiplex PCR, yet TCRdb's version contains in-frame clones alone and is incomplete. Of about 77,000 clones listed, approximately 73% are singletons. The rearrangement uses TRBV2 and TRBJ2-1; possibly TRBD1 or TRBD2 for D (7 bases each). This TCR came from a human donor with non-small cell lung cancer whose response to radiotherapy plus ipilimumab could not be evaluated. This material consisted of peripheral blood, taken from a patient treated with radiotherapy plus ipilimumab. CDR3 DNA sequence: TGTGCCAGCAGTGGAGCGGGACAGAACAATGAGCAGTTCTTC. Amino acids: CASSGAGQNNEQFF.